These T cell receptor beta chains were read from a single sample in a study of blood T cell repertoires in COVID-19. Here immunoSEQ multiplex PCR was the method, and the copy in TCRdb shows in-frame clones only, minus some. The table lists over 25,000 clones, around 90% of them singletons, with 1.7% in the top ten. Sequencing was performed on peripheral blood. The receptors were gathered from an older woman with active COVID-19. Each CDR3 is given with its conserved first and last residue. Each record gives: V gene, clone size, D gene, J gene, CDR3 length, CDR3 protein, CDR3 DNA. The D gene is left open where the match is weak. Where a row states a size, it is once, few, many or the class of an expanded clone; other rows omit it.

TRBV28	.	TRBD1	TRBJ2-7	14	CASSLWDRYHEQYF	TGTGCCAGCAGTTTATGGGACAGGTACCACGAGCAGTACTTC
TRBV4-1	.	TRBD1	TRBJ1-6	14	CASSYGQGDSPLHF	TGCGCCAGCAGCTACGGACAGGGCGATTCACCCCTCCACTTT
TRBV5-1	once	.	TRBJ1-1	13	CASFRDMNTEAFF	TGCGCCAGTTTCCGGGATATGAACACTGAAGCTTTCTTT
TRBV9	.	.	TRBJ2-2	15	CASSARPGNTGELFF	TGTGCCAGCAGCGCCCGACCGGGGAACACCGGGGAGCTGTTTTTT
TRBV10-3	.	.	TRBJ2-1	13	CAISEFSRDEQFF	TGTGCCATCAGTGAATTCTCTCGGGATGAGCAGTTCTTC
TRBV28	.	TRBD2	TRBJ2-5	14	CASASGRARETQYF	TGTGCCAGCGCTAGCGGGAGGGCCAGAGAGACCCAGTACTTC
TRBV2	.	TRBD1	TRBJ1-2	14	CASEGAGGSVGYTF	TGTGCCAGCGAGGGGGCAGGGGGGTCCGTTGGCTACACCTTC
TRBV11-3	.	TRBD2	TRBJ2-3	15	CASSDGAGEADTQYF	TGTGCCAGCAGCGACGGAGCGGGAGAGGCAGATACGCAGTATTTT
TRBV18	.	.	TRBJ2-7	12	CASSPSNYEQYF	TGTGCCAGCTCACCAAGCAACTACGAGCAGTACTTC
TRBV18	.	.	TRBJ2-3	15	CASSPSAVNTDTQYF	TGTGCCAGCTCACCGTCAGCGGTTAACACAGATACGCAGTATTTT
TRBV5-6	once	TRBD2	TRBJ2-2	15	CASSLGLAGSGELFF	TGTGCCAGCAGCTTGGGGCTAGCGGGATCCGGGGAGCTGTTTTTT
TRBV6-5	.	TRBD1	TRBJ2-1	13	CASRGQGQNEQFF	TGTGCCAGCAGAGGACAGGGACAGAATGAGCAGTTCTTC
TRBV28	.	TRBD1	TRBJ2-1	15	CASSFGQGVGYEQFF	TGTGCCAGCAGTTTCGGCCAGGGGGTTGGCTATGAGCAGTTCTTC
TRBV3-1/TRBV3-2	.	.	TRBJ1-5	14	CASSQQNSHQPQHF	TGTGCCAGCAGCCAACAGAACAGCCATCAGCCCCAGCATTTT
TRBV5-4	.	TRBD2	TRBJ2-7	16	CASSLSVGGAVYEQYF	TGTGCCAGCAGCTTGTCAGTCGGGGGGGCTGTCTACGAGCAGTACTTC
TRBV12-3/TRBV12-4	.	.	TRBJ2-7	11	CASSRGYEQYF	TGTGCCAGTTCCCGCGGATACGAGCAGTACTTC
TRBV4-1	.	.	TRBJ1-2	13	CASSQDFGFGYTF	TGCGCCAGCAGCCAAGATTTCGGTTTTGGCTACACCTTC
TRBV28	.	.	TRBJ2-1	12	CASSLKRAGQFF	TGTGCCAGCAGTTTAAAGAGGGCGGGGCAGTTCTTC
TRBV24-1	once	TRBD1	TRBJ2-5	14	CATRGTGIQETQYF	TGTGCCACCAGAGGGACAGGGATACAAGAGACCCAGTACTTC
TRBV11-2	.	TRBD1	TRBJ2-7	14	CASSLVTGGLEQYF	TGTGCCAGCAGCTTAGTCACAGGGGGCCTCGAGCAGTACTTC
TRBV2	.	.	TRBJ2-5	16	CASSDRRQISQETQYF	TGTGCCAGCAGTGACAGGAGGCAAATTTCCCAAGAGACCCAGTACTTC
TRBV27	.	.	TRBJ1-2	16	CASSTGGRRGEDGYTF	TGTGCCAGCAGTACCGGGGGGCGCCGAGGGGAAGATGGCTACACCTTC
TRBV5-6	few	TRBD1	TRBJ1-6	15	CASSLIGQGNSPLHF	TGTGCCAGCAGCTTGATAGGACAGGGGAATTCACCCCTCCACTTT
TRBV5-1	.	TRBD2	TRBJ2-7	15	CASSLYSRERDEQYF	TGCGCCAGCAGCTTGTACTCGCGGGAGAGGGACGAGCAGTACTTC
TRBV9	.	TRBD2	TRBJ2-1	15	CASSVSPSGSYEQFF	TGTGCCAGCAGCGTATCGCCTAGCGGGAGCTATGAGCAGTTCTTC
TRBV4-1	.	.	TRBJ2-1	15	CASSQVLVSYNEQFF	TGCGCCAGCAGCCAAGTACTAGTATCCTACAATGAGCAGTTCTTC
TRBV28	.	TRBD1	TRBJ2-7	15	CASSFRSETGNEQYF	TGTGCCAGCAGTTTTCGATCAGAGACAGGGAACGAGCAGTACTTC
TRBV2	.	TRBD2	TRBJ2-1	15	CAIKSQGLVNNEQFF	TGTGCCATCAAGAGTCAAGGACTAGTCAACAATGAGCAGTTCTTC
TRBV15	.	TRBD2	TRBJ2-3	16	CATSRGLAGGADTQYF	TGTGCCACCAGCAGAGGACTAGCGGGAGGGGCAGATACGCAGTATTTT
TRBV15	.	.	TRBJ2-1	14	CATSQFGSYNEQFF	TGTGCCACCAGTCAGTTCGGGTCCTACAATGAGCAGTTCTTC
TRBV21-1	.	.	TRBJ2-7	14	CASRILSRSYEQYF	TGTGCCAGCAGAATCCTCTCCCGTTCGTACGAGCAGTACTTC
TRBV3-1/TRBV3-2	.	TRBD1	TRBJ1-2	14	CASSPRTGSLDYTF	TGTGCCAGCAGCCCAAGGACAGGGTCCCTAGACTACACCTTC
TRBV5-1	once	TRBD1	TRBJ2-2	17	CASSPRDRGSYTGELFF	TGCGCCAGCTCACCCCGGGACAGGGGCTCGTACACCGGGGAGCTGTTTTTT
TRBV2	.	.	TRBJ2-1	13	CASSPRGAGEQFF	TGTGCCAGCAGCCCTCGGGGGGCGGGTGAGCAGTTCTTC
TRBV16	.	TRBD1	TRBJ1-5	16	CASSHSGQGGIQPQHF	TGTGCCAGCAGCCACTCGGGACAGGGAGGGATCCAGCCCCAGCATTTT
TRBV11-2	.	.	TRBJ2-7	12	CASSRHSYEQYF	TGTGCCAGCAGCCGACATTCCTACGAGCAGTACTTC
TRBV5-1	.	.	TRBJ1-2	12	CASSSPTGGYTF	TGCGCCAGCAGCTCCCCGACCGGGGGCTACACCTTC
TRBV4-3	.	TRBD1	TRBJ2-3	17	CASSQDRTGTGRDTQYF	TGCGCCAGCAGCCAAGATCGGACTGGGACAGGGAGGGATACGCAGTATTTT
TRBV28	.	.	TRBJ2-7	14	CASSFRAGVNEQYF	TGTGCCAGCAGTTTTAGGGCAGGGGTCAACGAGCAGTACTTC
TRBV9	.	.	TRBJ1-4	15	CASSVDSATNEKLFF	TGTGCCAGCAGCGTAGACTCTGCAACTAATGAAAAACTGTTTTTT
TRBV19	.	.	TRBJ2-7	14	CASSIHGGFYEQYF	TGTGCCAGTAGTATTCACGGCGGATTCTACGAGCAGTACTTC
TRBV5-6	.	.	TRBJ2-5	13	CASSWDTQETQYF	TGTGCCAGCAGCTGGGACACTCAAGAGACCCAGTACTTC
TRBV6-4	.	.	TRBJ2-5	19	CASSLDGPPLIGGPETQYF	TGTGCCAGCAGCCTCGACGGTCCCCCCTTGATTGGGGGCCCGGAGACCCAGTACTTC
TRBV6-6	.	TRBD1	TRBJ2-7	16	CASSYSRDRSTYEQYF	TGTGCCAGCAGTTACTCGAGGGACAGGTCCACCTACGAGCAGTACTTC
TRBV24-1	.	.	TRBJ2-1	15	CATSDTQGFYNEQFF	TGTGCCACCAGTGATACCCAGGGTTTCTACAATGAGCAGTTCTTC
TRBV11-2	.	.	TRBJ2-3	14	CASRDTRGADTQYF	TGTGCCAGCCGAGACACTAGAGGCGCAGATACGCAGTATTTT
TRBV7-2	.	.	TRBJ2-1	13	CASRGGIHNEQFF	TGTGCCTCGAGGGGCGGGATCCACAATGAGCAGTTCTTC